The entry below describes one T cell receptor (beta chain). Its antigen is still unknown. The CDR3 length is 15 residues. Germline V gene data show CDR1 as SGHVS and CDR2 as FQNEAQ. Trimming at V came to 4 bases and at J to 5 bases, leaving 4 bases not matched to a gene. This specimen belongs to a study of cytomegalovirus exposure and HLA in healthy donors. Overall study findings and caveats: Other equally common chains were less clonally expanded than HLA-associated TCR beta chains, a later analysis showed. Analysis performed later found over 15,000 TCR beta sequences associated with HLA alleles at 0.05 false discovery rate. The authors reported that TCR beta sequences could predict HLA-A and HLA-B alleles. These predictions were accurate for most subjects in the first cohort.

PCR was performed using 60 Vbeta and 13 Jbeta primers. Sequenced by immunoSEQ multiplex PCR; TCRdb stores in-frame clones only, minus some. This sample's clone table lists more than 30,000 clones. The TCR comes from a man in his forties in good health and CMV-seropositive. The rearrangement uses TRBV7-8 and TRBJ2-1, with 11 bases identical to TRBD2. Sequencing input: PBMCs. The CDR3 DNA sequence: TGTGCCAGCAGCTCGGGACTAGCGGACAACAATGAGCAGTTCTTC. It codes for CASSSGLADNNEQFF.